These 10 T cell receptor beta chains originate from one sample sequenced in a study of neurological immune-mediated disorders. TCRdb reprocessed the 5' RACE reads with MiXCR, giving one entry per CDR3 protein. The sample has 11,000 to 15,000 distinct CDR3 sequences, 13% seen once. Sequenced sample: CD8+ T cells from blood. The receptors here all came from a female donor with HTLV-1-associated myelopathy (HAM/TSP).

This clonotype was picked up many times. The V and J genes are TRBV12-3 or TRBV12-4 and TRBJ2-1; D is unclear. The CDR3 has 17 residues. The V and J ends lost 2 bases and 2 bases respectively, with 16 bases between them. CDR3 region: CASSLNPGRWAYNEQFF. In nucleotides, the CDR3 is TGTGCCAGCAGTTTAAATCCAGGCCGATGGGCCTACAATGAGCAGTTCTTC.

Notes on this clonotype: The junction differs from germline at one of its ends, possibly a read error. This rearrangement joins TRBV5-8 to TRBJ2-2; D possibly matches TRBD1 or TRBD2 (5 bases each). Germline lookup yields CDR1 SGHTS and CDR2 YDEGEE. The length of the CDR3 is 17 residues. CDR3 bases: TGTGCCAGCAGCAGGATCCGGGGACCGCTTTTCTACGGGGAGCGGTTTTTT. It codes for CASSRIRGPLFYGERFF.

Many counts were recorded for this clonotype. The chain has TRBV7-9 and TRBJ2-7; no firm D call. The V gene's germline CDR1 is SEHNR and CDR2 FQNEAQ (reference sequence). The V gene lost 5 bases and the J gene lost 0 bases, with 8 bases spanning the gap. The CDR3 totals 13 residues. CDR3 in DNA: TGTGCCAGCAGCCCACCTAGCTCCTACGAGCAGTACTTC. This encodes CASSPPSSYEQYF.

This chain uses TRBV27 with TRBJ1-5; TRBD1 matches at 7 bases. The CDR3 runs 14 residues. After removal of 5 bases from V and 4 bases from J, the junction contained 5 bases not matched to a gene. Germline CDR1 and CDR2: MNHEY and SMNVEV (reference sequence). In DNA, the CDR3 is TGTGCCAGCAGTCCCGGGACAGAGAATCAGCCCCAGCATTTT. Encoded protein: CASSPGTENQPQHF.

This clonotype was seen ten or more times. V usage is TRBV7-9 and J usage is TRBJ1-2, with 7 bases matching TRBD1. The V gene's germline CDR1 is SEHNR and CDR2 FQNEAQ (reference sequence). The CDR3 contains 14 residues. Losses at the gene ends were 2 bases for V and 8 bases for J; bases not matched to a gene: 8. The CDR3 reads CASSLPRQGGGYTF. The DNA for the CDR3 is TGTGCCAGCAGCTTACCCCGACAGGGAGGAGGCTACACCTTC.

This clonotype was detected many times. The genes are TRBV29-1 and TRBJ2-1; D unresolved. The length of the CDR3 is 13 residues. Trimming stripped 4 bases from V and 0 bases from J, with 7 bases between. The V gene's germline CDR1 is SQVTM and CDR2 ANQGSEA. CDR3 sequence reads: CSVVKSSYNEQFF. The CDR3 bases are TGCAGCGTTGTTAAAAGCTCCTACAATGAGCAGTTCTTC.

This clonotype was detected many times. The chain has TRBV28 and TRBJ2-3; D remains unclear. From germline, CDR1 is MDHEN and CDR2 SYDVKM. V dropped 5 bases and J dropped 0 bases, with 15 bases sitting between them. There are 16 residues in the CDR3. In DNA, the CDR3 is TGTGCCAGCAGTGTCATGATGACGTCTAGCACAGATACGCAGTATTTT. Residues: CASSVMMTSSTDTQYF.

The sample holds many counts of this clonotype. V gene TRBV5-5 combines with J gene TRBJ2-5; 11 bases line up with TRBD2. Germline CDR1 and CDR2: SGHKS and YYEKEE (reference sequence). J was trimmed by 4 bases and V by 1 base; bases with no gene match: 6. This CDR3 is built from 16 residues. In nucleotides, the CDR3 is TGTGCCAGCAGCTTGAACCCTGGACTAGCGGGAGAGACCCAGTACTTC. Protein product: CASSLNPGLAGETQYF.

There are many counts of this clonotype. The chain uses TRBV12-3 or TRBV12-4 and TRBJ2-3, with D unresolved. V was clipped by 6 bases and J by 3 bases, with 13 bases between them. CDR3 length: 14 amino acids. CDR3 coding DNA: TGTGCCAGCAGCCCCTTGGGTCGTACAGATACGCAGTATTTT. The encoded protein is CASSPLGRTDTQYF.

The sample holds many counts of this clonotype. The CDR3 coding sequence is TGTGCCAGCAGCTTAGAGGGGCCTGGAAACACCATATATTTT. Translation gives CASSLEGPGNTIYF. The chain couples TRBV7-2 to TRBJ1-3; D possibly corresponds to TRBD1 (5 bases). The V gene lost 1 base and the J gene lost 2 bases, with 6 bases spanning the gap. Germline CDR1 SGHTA, CDR2 FQGNSA. The CDR3 covers 14 residues.